This T cell receptor (beta chain) was found in a study of beta chain features in type 1 diabetes. By way of CD45RO/CCR7/CD25/CD127/CD95/CD27, the CD4+ regulatory, stem cell-like memory, central memory and naive cells were sorted. The purity of all sorted populations exceeded 95%. The entirety of the isolated RNA underwent reverse transcription, so expressed TCRB transcripts were sequenced. Naive, central memory and regulatory T cell samples averaged around 3.3 million reads. Here immunoSEQ multiplex PCR was the method, and the copy in TCRdb shows in-frame clones only, minus some. Among 900,000 or so clones listed, roughly 17% were seen once. Whole-study results and caveats: When cDNA is sequenced, cells with high TCR expression could be over-represented.

As for this clone: Its antigen is currently unknown. Additional DNA sequences in this sample encode the identical CDR3.

Specimen: naive CD4+ T cells from blood. The clonotype comes from a woman between 18 and 29 years old in good health.

CDR3 in amino acids: CASSPRDTQETQYF. CDR3 bases: TGTGCCAGCTCACCCCGGGACACACAAGAGACCCAGTACTTC. The chain joins TRBV18 to TRBJ2-5; D possibly corresponds to TRBD1 (6 bases). The CDR3 spans 14 residues. CDR1 and CDR2 (germline): KGHSH, LQKENI. Trimming took off 3 bases at V and 2 bases at J, with 10 bases between the two ends. Based on the CDR3 plus reference TRBV18 and TRBJ2-5, the full variable domain is NAGVMQNPRHLVRRRGQEARLRCSPMKGHSHVYWYRQLPEEGLKFMVYLQKENIIDESGMPKERFSAEFPKEGPSILRIQQVVRGDSAAYFCASSPRDTQETQYFGPGTRLLVL.